The 24 T cell receptor beta chains presented below share a single source sample, sequenced in a study of neurological immune-mediated disorders (dated by TCRdb to the late 2010s). Library preparation was by 5' RACE. TCRdb lists the instrument as Illumina HiSeq 2500. TCRdb reprocessed the public reads (quality trimming at Q25 with fastp, clone calling with MiXCR) and kept in-frame beta chains. All rows with the same CDR3 protein become a single entry with the most common DNA and genes. The sample data list tens of thousands of distinct CDR3 sequences, and approximately 5.2% of these were observed just once. 6.5% to 9% of the sample is in the top ten clones. The sample taken for sequencing was PBMCs. The receptor set was obtained from a man aged 18-30 years with multiple sclerosis.

There are many counts of this clonotype. This sequence joins TRBV20-1 and TRBJ2-2, with D possibly TRBD2 on 7 matching bases. V was clipped by 3 bases and J by 2 bases, with 10 bases between them. Per the germline V gene, CDR1 is DFQATT and CDR2 is SNEGSKA (reference sequence). The CDR3 sequence is 14 residues long. Here the CDR3 DNA reads TGCAGTGCTAGCGGGGGGCTAAACACCGGGGAGCTGTTTTTT. This sequence encodes CSASGGLNTGELFF.

This clonotype was counted many times. The rearrangement links TRBV9 to TRBJ1-1; no reliable D call. CDR3 length: 12 residues. Germline V CDR1 and CDR2: SGDLS, YYNGEE. Trimming stripped 3 bases from V and 1 base from J, with 4 bases between. Here the CDR3 reads CASSGQNTEAFF. CDR3 in DNA: TGTGCCAGCAGCGGACAGAACACTGAAGCTTTCTTT.

The table lists this clonotype with many counts. The CDR3 coding sequence is TGTGCCAGCAGCCTAGACGGGAGCTGGGAGACTGAGCAGTTCTTC. It specifies CASSLDGSWETEQFF. The chain employs TRBV7-9 and TRBJ2-1; tentative D call: TRBD2 (6 bases). Germline CDR1 reads SEHNR; CDR2 reads FQNEAQ (reference sequence). V was pared by 5 bases and J by 9 bases, with 20 bases between. The CDR3 is 15 residues long.

This clonotype was counted ten times or more. The rearrangement joins TRBV13 to TRBJ2-5; D might be TRBD1 (5 bases). Germline V lookup: CDR1 PRHDT, CDR2 FYEKMQ (reference sequence). V was clipped by 3 bases and J by 5 bases, with 10 bases between them. The CDR3 consists of 13 residues. CDR3 in amino acids: CASSFQGDETQYF. In DNA form, the CDR3 reads TGTGCCAGCAGCTTCCAGGGCGATGAGACCCAGTACTTC.

This clonotype was seen at least ten times. V is TRBV20-1 and J is TRBJ2-3; TRBD2 might be the D (5 bases). The CDR3 consists of 13 residues. Deletions cut 0 bases from V and 6 bases from J, with 10 bases between. Germline V gives CDR1 DFQATT, CDR2 SNEGSKA (reference sequence). CDR3 sequence (DNA): TGCAGTGCTAGAGATGACGGGGTGGATACGCAGTATTTT. It yields the protein CSARDDGVDTQYF.

In this sample, this clonotype turned up many times. The gene calls are TRBV7-2 and TRBJ1-1; no reliable D call. CDR1 is SGHTA, CDR2 FQGNSA, per germline. Trimming removed 4 bases at V and 3 bases at J, with 9 bases between. This CDR3 has 13 amino acids. The CDR3 is CASSSQADTEAFF. DNA of the CDR3: TGTGCCAGCAGCTCCCAGGCCGACACTGAAGCTTTCTTT.

The chain couples TRBV7-9 to TRBJ1-2, with 8 bases fitting TRBD1. With V trimmed by 5 bases and J by 3 bases, 8 bases remained unmatched. Germline lookup yields CDR1 SEHNR and CDR2 FQNEAQ (reference sequence). This CDR3 comprises 15 residues. This chain's CDR3 is CASSLRTGWDYGYTF. The CDR3 DNA follows: TGTGCCAGCAGCCTACGGACAGGGTGGGACTATGGCTACACCTTC.

This clonotype was seen repeatedly, ten times or more. V gene TRBV20-1 combines with J gene TRBJ2-2; TRBD2 aligns across 8 bases. CDR3 length: 14 residues. V lost 7 bases and J lost 2; bases outside the gene matches: 6. CDR1 and CDR2 from the germline V gene are DFQATT and SNEGSKA (reference sequence). CDR3 nucleotide sequence: TGCAGTGTGGCGGGAGGTCAAAACACCGGGGAGCTGTTTTTT. It is translated as CSVAGGQNTGELFF.

The chain uses TRBV19 and TRBJ2-5; TRBD2 is a possible D gene (6 bases). V lost 6 bases to trimming and J lost 5 bases, with 16 bases between them. The germline gives CDR1 LNHDA, CDR2 SQIVND (reference sequence). This CDR3 is built from 14 residues. CDR3 amino acids: CASSPFQGGETQYF. CDR3 DNA sequence: TGTGCCAGTAGCCCCTTCCAGGGAGGTGAGACCCAGTACTTC.

This clonotype appeared many times. The genes are TRBV7-2 and TRBJ2-7; possibly TRBD2 for D (5 bases). This CDR3 is 13 amino acids long. Germline CDR1 is SGHTA and CDR2 is FQGNSA. Trimming left V 3 bases short and J 1 base short, with 7 bases between. CDR3: CASSLGASYEQYF. CDR3 DNA sequence: TGTGCCAGCAGCTTGGGAGCGTCCTACGAGCAGTACTTC.

This clonotype was detected many times. This chain connects TRBV29-1 to TRBJ2-1; TRBD1 matches at 7 bases. With 7 bases clipped from V and 6 bases from J, the junction kept 15 bases outside the gene matches. The CDR3 extends over 15 amino acids. Germline V gives CDR1 SQVTM, CDR2 ANQGSEA. The CDR3 region has the DNA TGCAGCGCACGACAGGGAATCAAGGCCGGCAATGAGCAGTTCTTC. Translated: CSARQGIKAGNEQFF.

This clonotype appeared many times. The V and J genes are TRBV7-7 and TRBJ2-3; D is uncertain. The germline gives CDR1 SSHAT, CDR2 FNYEAQ (reference sequence). The CDR3 has 14 amino acids. The V gene lost 5 bases and the J gene lost 8 bases, with 17 bases spanning the gap. CDR3 in DNA: TGTGCCAGCAGCCACGACTCCCTTACCGGTACGCAGTATTTT. Residues: CASSHDSLTGTQYF.

This clonotype appeared a single time. The chain is built from TRBV20-1 and TRBJ2-2; D assignment may be TRBD1 or TRBD2 (5 bases each). Germline V gene data show CDR1 as DFQATT and CDR2 as SNEGSKA (reference sequence). The CDR3 totals 15 residues. With 5 bases removed from V and 4 bases from J, the gap between germline ends came to 17 bases. CDR3 sequence reads: CSASAGAGSTGELFF. Written as DNA, the CDR3 is TGCAGTGCTTCCGCCGGGGCAGGGAGCACCGGGGAGCTGTTTTTT.

The table lists this clonotype with a count of one. A much larger clone is a single base away; this may be a read error. The rearrangement links TRBV29-1 to TRBJ1-5; D is ambiguous. V gave up 4 bases and J gave up 6 bases, with 13 bases separating them. Germline V gene sequence: CDR1 SQVTM, CDR2 ANQGSEA. The CDR3 is 13 amino acids. The chain's CDR3 is CSVGDTRAQPQHF. The CDR3 DNA is TGCAGCGTTGGAGACACGAGGGCTCAGCCCCAGCATTTT. Full variable domain (outside the CDR3, taken from reference TRBV29-1 and TRBJ1-5): SAVISQKPSRDICQRGTSLTIQCQVDSQVTMMFWYRQQPGQSLTLIATANQGSEATYESGFVIDKFPISRPNLTFSTLTVSNMSPEDSSIYLCSVGDTRAQPQHFGDGTRLSIL.

This clonotype was picked up many times. The V call is TRBV5-5, the J call TRBJ2-7, with unresolved D. Germline assignment: CDR1 SGHKS and CDR2 YYEKEE (reference sequence). The CDR3 sequence is 13 residues long. Trimming shortened V by 5 bases and J by 5 bases, and 14 bases separated the two germline ends. CDR3 protein: CASSESVRDEQYF. In nucleotides, the CDR3 is TGTGCCAGCAGTGAGAGCGTCCGGGACGAGCAGTACTTC.

This clonotype turned up a few times. The chain uses TRBV7-2 and TRBJ2-3; D is perhaps TRBD1 (5 bases). Germline assignment: CDR1 SGHTA and CDR2 FQGNSA. Trimming took 1 base from V and 0 from J, leaving 8 bases between them. The CDR3 sequence is 15 residues long. As DNA, the CDR3 is TGTGCCAGCAGCTTAGATGGACAAAGCACAGATACGCAGTATTTT. Protein sequence: CASSLDGQSTDTQYF. The full variable domain, rest sourced from reference TRBV7-2 and TRBJ2-3, is GAGVSQSPSNKVTEKGKDVELRCDPISGHTALYWYRQSLGQGLEFLIYFQGNSAPDKSGLPSDRFSAERTGGSVSTLTIQRTQQEDSAVYLCASSLDGQSTDTQYFGPGTRLTVL.

For this clonotype: A much larger clonotype is one base distant, so this may be a read error. The chain recombines TRBV12-3 or TRBV12-4 with TRBJ2-2; D is undetermined. Trimming shortened V by 5 bases and J by 6 bases, and 4 bases separated the two germline ends. The CDR3 length is 11 residues. The CDR3 nucleotides read TGTGCCAGCAGTAGGCCCGGGGAGCTGTTTTTT. It translates to CASSRPGELFF.

There are many counts of this clonotype. The CDR3 DNA reads as TGTGCCAGCAGTCCGCCGGGTGGCTATGGCTACACCTTC. Its protein is CASSPPGGYGYTF. V is TRBV12-3 or TRBV12-4 and J is TRBJ1-2; D is unclear. The CDR3 spans 13 residues. Trimming took off 5 bases at V and 4 bases at J, with 11 bases between the two ends.

This clonotype was seen ten or more times. The genes are TRBV20-1 and TRBJ1-1; perhaps TRBD1 as D (6 bases). Germline V gene lookup returns CDR1 DFQATT and CDR2 SNEGSKA (reference sequence). CDR3 length: 13 residues. V lost 0 bases, J lost 1 base, and 6 bases lay in between. CDR3 protein: CSAREGANTEAFF. In DNA form, the CDR3 reads TGCAGTGCTAGAGAGGGGGCGAACACTGAAGCTTTCTTT.

The table lists this clonotype with many counts. The CDR3 DNA reads TGTGCCAGCAGCCCCCGGGGCTGGCGGGAGTACAATGAGCAGTTCTTC. It encodes CASSPRGWREYNEQFF. V usage is TRBV7-3 and J usage is TRBJ2-1, with 7 bases aligning to TRBD2. Per germline, CDR1 SGHTA and CDR2 FQGTGA. CDR3 length equals 16 residues. With 5 bases clipped from V and 4 bases from J, the junction kept 11 bases outside the gene matches.

This clonotype was detected many times. The rearrangement joins TRBV20-1 to TRBJ2-7; 9 bases align to TRBD1. The CDR3 spans 14 residues. The germline V gene has CDR1 DFQATT and CDR2 SNEGSKA (reference sequence). With V trimmed by 0 bases and J by 6 bases, 6 bases remained unmatched. The CDR3 is CSARDRRQGGEQYF. The CDR3 coding sequence is TGCAGTGCTAGAGATCGGAGACAGGGGGGCGAGCAGTACTTC.

This clonotype was counted at least ten times. This chain joins TRBV25-1 and TRBJ2-2; 16 bases line up with TRBD2. V dropped 8 bases and J dropped 0; count of bases not matched to a gene: 3. CDR1 and CDR2 from the germline V gene are MGHDK and SYGVNS. This CDR3 region has 17 residues. This CDR3 reads CASGGTSGGANTGELFF. In nucleotides, the CDR3 is TGTGCCAGCGGAGGGACTAGCGGGGGGGCGAACACCGGGGAGCTGTTTTTT.

This clonotype was seen at least ten times. The chain has TRBV14 and TRBJ2-1; 8 bases fit TRBD2. V was pared by 0 bases and J by 8 bases, with 6 bases of the junction left unmatched. The CDR3 is 15 residues long. The germline V gene has CDR1 SGHDN and CDR2 FVKESK. CDR3 sequence reads: CASSQDSGRFYEQFF. The CDR3 bases are TGTGCCAGCAGCCAAGACAGCGGGAGATTCTATGAGCAGTTCTTC.

Many counts were recorded for this clonotype. The chain employs TRBV20-1 and TRBJ2-7; TRBD2 might be the D (6 bases). V was pared by 6 bases and J by 1 base, with 25 bases between. Germline-derived CDR1 and CDR2 are DFQATT and SNEGSKA (reference sequence). The CDR3 runs 17 residues. In DNA form, the CDR3 reads TGCAGTGCCCGTACCGACGCTCCTAGCGCCTATTCCTACGAGCAGTACTTC. Its protein product is CSARTDAPSAYSYEQYF.